One sample yielded the 20 T cell receptor beta chains listed below, sequenced in a study of shared clonotypes between healthy human individuals. Only in-frame clones appear in the TCRdb table, and some are missing; sequencing was by immunoSEQ multiplex PCR. The repertoire consists of roughly 2 million clones, with about 94% occurring once and the leading ten covering around 1.1%. The naive CD8 population came from CD45RO-negative cells selected for CCR7, without terminally differentiated effector memory CD45RA+ cells. Sequencing was done on a sample of naive CD8+ T cells sorted from blood. These receptors all stem from a man aged 18 to 35 in good health.

This chain joins TRBV7-9 and TRBJ2-2, with a weak D call TRBD1 (6 bases). CDR1 and CDR2 (germline): SEHNR, FQNEAQ (reference sequence). The CDR3 has 16 amino acids. V shed 2 bases and J shed 2 bases, with 12 bases lying between them. CDR3 sequence reads: CASSLRRQENTGELFF. The CDR3 DNA follows: TGTGCCAGCAGCTTAAGAAGACAGGAAAACACCGGGGAGCTGTTTTTT.

V usage is TRBV30 and J usage is TRBJ1-1; D call uncertain. V dropped 2 bases and J dropped 0 bases, with 10 bases sitting between them. CDR3 length: 14 amino acids. The germline V gene has CDR1 GTSNPN and CDR2 SVGIG (reference sequence). The CDR3 loop reads CAWSPSYMNTEAFF. DNA for the CDR3: TGTGCCTGGAGTCCGAGTTACATGAACACTGAAGCTTTCTTT. Full variable domain (rest looked up from reference TRBV30 and TRBJ1-1): SQTIHQWPATLVQPVGSPLSLECTVEGTSNPNLYWYRQAAGRGLQLLFYSVGIGQISSEVPQNLSASRPQDRQFILSSKKLLLSDSGFYLCAWSPSYMNTEAFFGQGTRLTVV.

This rearrangement joins TRBV7-8 to TRBJ1-2; 7 nucleotides agree with TRBD1. Per germline, CDR1 SGHVS and CDR2 FQNEAQ. The ends lost 4 bases at V and 3 bases at J; junction bases unmatched: 11. The CDR3 consists of 16 residues. CDR3 region: CASSSPGQSFYYGYTF. DNA of the CDR3: TGTGCCAGCAGCTCCCCGGGACAGAGCTTTTACTATGGCTACACCTTC.

V gene TRBV28 combines with J gene TRBJ2-5; TRBD1 matches at 10 bases. The CDR3 has 16 amino acids. The V gene end was trimmed by 7 bases and the J gene end by 3 bases; junction bases not matched to a gene: 11. Germline V gene lookup returns CDR1 MDHEN and CDR2 SYDVKM. CDR3: CASTYHRQGAEETQYF. DNA for the CDR3: TGTGCCAGCACCTACCACCGACAGGGGGCGGAAGAGACCCAGTACTTC.

The chain uses TRBV5-1 and TRBJ2-5; D may be TRBD2 (5 bases). V was trimmed by 0 bases and J by 5 bases, leaving 14 bases between them. The CDR3 is made up of 15 amino acids. Per the germline V gene, CDR1 is SGHRS and CDR2 is YFSETQ. The CDR3 region has the DNA TGCGCCAGCAGCTTGGCCTGGGCTAGCCCCGAGACCCAGTACTTC. It encodes CASSLAWASPETQYF.

V is TRBV7-9 and J is TRBJ2-5, with unresolved D. The CDR3 sequence is 13 residues long. The germline gives CDR1 SEHNR, CDR2 FQNEAQ (reference sequence). V dropped 8 bases and J dropped 2 bases, with 12 bases sitting between them. The CDR3 region is CASFVSEQETQYF. CDR3 nucleotide sequence: TGTGCCAGCTTCGTCTCAGAGCAAGAGACCCAGTACTTC.

The table lists this clone with a count of one. CDR3 region: CASSISGKNTGELFF. The CDR3 DNA reads TGTGCCAGTAGTATTTCTGGGAAGAACACCGGGGAGCTGTTTTTT. This chain connects TRBV19 to TRBJ2-2; D unresolved. There are 15 residues in the CDR3. Germline loops: CDR1 LNHDA, CDR2 SQIVND (reference sequence). Trimming left V 3 bases short and J 1 base short, with 9 bases between.

The rearrangement links TRBV12-2 to TRBJ2-7; TRBD2 was called by the table and not checked on the DNA. TRBV12-2 is listed as a pseudogene. The CDR3 length is 15 residues. CDR3 residues: CASHPPSRHSYEQYF. As DNA, the CDR3 is TGTGCAAGTCACCCCCCCTCGCGGCACTCCTACGAGCAGTACTTC.

This chain connects TRBV10-3 to TRBJ2-2, with TRBD1 matching 9 bases. The germline CDR1 and CDR2 sequences are ENHRY and SYGVKD. V shed 3 bases and J 5 bases; nucleotides not matched to a gene: 1. There are 14 residues in the CDR3. The CDR3 DNA reads as TGTGCCATCAGTGACGACAGGGGGACCGGGGAGCTGTTTTTT. It specifies CAISDDRGTGELFF.

V is TRBV6-6 and J is TRBJ1-5; D not resolved. Germline values: CDR1 MNHNY, CDR2 SVGAGI (reference sequence). CDR3 length: 12 residues. Trimming removed 2 bases from V and 7 bases from J, with 6 bases in between. The CDR3 DNA reads as TGTGCCAGCAGTTACCTGGGACAGCCCCAGCATTTT. It codes for CASSYLGQPQHF.

Regarding this clone: Other nucleotide sequences in the sample specify the same CDR3. V gene TRBV11-2 combines with J gene TRBJ2-7; TRBD1 agrees at 8 bases. This CDR3 has 14 amino acids. CDR1 is SGHAT, CDR2 FQNNGV, per germline. Germline trimming cut 5 bases from V and 6 bases from J; bases unmatched to any gene: 9. The CDR3, as DNA: TGTGCCAGCAGCCCAGGACAGGGTCTCGGCGAGCAGTACTTC. Protein sequence: CASSPGQGLGEQYF.

This sequence joins TRBV7-9 and TRBJ2-7; D possibly uses TRBD1 or TRBD2 (7 bases each). The length of the CDR3 is 15 residues. Germline CDR1 and CDR2: SEHNR and FQNEAQ (reference sequence). Trimming took off 5 bases at V and 3 bases at J, with 17 bases between the two ends. The CDR3 loop reads CASSPGQGGYYEQYF. The CDR3 DNA follows: TGTGCCAGCAGCCCGGGGCAGGGGGGGTACTACGAGCAGTACTTC.

V usage is TRBV4-1 and J usage is TRBJ2-2; TRBD2 is a possible D gene (5 bases). V was clipped by 0 bases and J by 1 base, with 12 bases between them. The CDR3 is made up of 17 amino acids. Per the germline V gene, CDR1 is MGHRA and CDR2 is YSYEKL. Here the CDR3 DNA reads TGCGCCAGCAGCCAAGATGCGAGCGGTCTGAACACCGGGGAGCTGTTTTTT. Translated: CASSQDASGLNTGELFF.

The chain couples TRBV4-3 to TRBJ2-3; the match to TRBD2 covers 10 bases. V was pared by 6 bases and J by 0 bases, with 12 bases of the junction left unmatched. The CDR3 spans 18 residues. The germline CDR1 and CDR2 sequences are LGHNA and YSLEER. The CDR3, as DNA: TGCGCCAGCAGTACCGAGCGGGAGGGCTTACCTAGCACAGATACGCAGTATTTT. This codes for CASSTEREGLPSTDTQYF.

The chain recombines TRBV5-6 with TRBJ2-1; 13 bases fit TRBD2. The ends lost 1 base at V and 10 bases at J; junction bases unmatched: 5. Germline assignment: CDR1 SGHDT and CDR2 YYEEEE. The CDR3 length is 15 residues. CDR3 coding DNA: TGTGCCAGCAGCTTGATGGGACTAGCGGGGCAAGAGCAGTTCTTC. It encodes CASSLMGLAGQEQFF.

On this clone: This specimen includes other DNA sequences encoding the same CDR3. V usage is TRBV30 and J usage is TRBJ1-2; 8 bases are shared with TRBD1. CDR3 size: 11 residues. J lost 8 bases, V lost 4 bases, and 3 bases had no gene match. Germline-derived CDR1 and CDR2 are GTSNPN and SVGIG (reference sequence). CDR3 loop: CAWTGGLGYTF. CDR3 sequence (DNA): TGTGCCTGGACAGGGGGCTTGGGCTACACCTTC.

This clone occurred a few times. The chain links TRBV19 to TRBJ1-5; maybe TRBD1 (5 bases). Germline V lookup: CDR1 LNHDA, CDR2 SQIVND (reference sequence). The V and J ends lost 2 bases and 5 bases respectively, with 16 bases between them. The CDR3 loop spans 16 amino acids. DNA for the CDR3: TGTGCCAGTAGTATAATCTTCCCGACAGAGTATCAGCCCCAGCATTTT. As protein: CASSIIFPTEYQPQHF.

The chain is built from TRBV21-1 and TRBJ2-5; TRBD1, as called in the table, went unchecked against the DNA. TRBV21-1 is termed a pseudogene. The CDR3 is 14 amino acids. CDR3 nucleotides: TGTGCCAGCAACTACAGGGGGGGAATAATAACCCAGTACTTC. Protein product: CASNYRGGIITQYF.

The J gene is TRBJ2-7, the V gene TRBV28, with TRBD1 as a possible D gene (7 bases). CDR3 length: 15 amino acids. CDR1 is MDHEN, CDR2 SYDVKM, per germline. V was trimmed by 5 bases and J by 3 bases, leaving 17 bases between them. CDR3 amino acids: CASSPPGTAGYEQYF. The CDR3 region has the DNA TGTGCCAGCAGTCCCCCCGGGACAGCGGGCTACGAGCAGTACTTC.

J is TRBJ2-1 and V is TRBV7-9, with 7 bases lining up with TRBD2. The CDR3 covers 15 residues. CDR1 SEHNR and CDR2 FQNEAQ come from the germline V gene (reference sequence). The V segment lost 1 base and the J segment 3 bases; nucleotides outside the gene matches: 3. The CDR3 loop is CASSLVPSGYNEQFF. CDR3 nucleotide sequence: TGTGCCAGCAGCTTAGTCCCTAGCGGCTACAATGAGCAGTTCTTC.